Below, 11 T cell receptor beta chains from the same sample are listed, as sequenced in a study of blood T cells in healthy people across ages. With a J-beta primer mix and a sample-barcoded 5' primer, a second PCR ran about 6 to 11 cycles. From the 5' RACE reads, TCRdb called clonotypes with MiXCR, one entry per CDR3 protein. The sample has 450,000 to 650,000 distinct CDR3 sequences, around 24% seen once; the top ten hold roughly 10%. The data were also submitted as part of a second study, on T cells of mothers and their children.

The sequencing sample was made of blood. The receptor set was obtained from a boy aged 5-17 years in good health.

This clonotype was counted only a few times. The chain uses TRBV28 and TRBJ2-7, with D possibly called TRBD1 or TRBD2 (6 bases each). V was shortened by 3 bases and J by 1 base, with 22 bases between the two germline ends. CDR1 and CDR2 from the germline V gene are MDHEN and SYDVKM. The CDR3 totals 18 residues. The CDR3 here is CASSFSGERGELSYEQYF. The CDR3 DNA reads TGTGCCAGCAGTTTTTCGGGGGAGAGGGGGGAGTTATCCTACGAGCAGTACTTC.

The DNA for the CDR3 is TGCGCCAGCAGCCAAGGCAGGGGACAGGGGAACACTGAAGCTTTCTTT. Protein: CASSQGRGQGNTEAFF. The chain employs TRBV4-3 and TRBJ1-1, with 9 bases aligning to TRBD1. The germline gives CDR1 LGHNA, CDR2 YSLEER. V lost 1 base to trimming and J lost 1 base; unmatched junction nucleotides: 4. This CDR3 is built from 16 residues.

This chain links TRBV12-3 or TRBV12-4 with TRBJ2-1, with a tentative D call TRBD1 (5 bases). Between the trimmed V and J ends, which lost 7 bases and 8 bases, there was a span of 12 bases. The CDR3 has 12 residues. CDR3 nucleotides: TGTGCCAGCAACTCCGTAGGGGATGAGCAGTTCTTC. Translation: CASNSVGDEQFF.

The chain has TRBV5-1 and TRBJ1-1, with D possibly being TRBD1 (6 bases). The CDR3 covers 13 residues. The ends were cut back, 3 bases at V and 5 bases at J, with 11 bases in the middle. From germline, CDR1 is SGHRS and CDR2 YFSETQ. CDR3 DNA: TGCGCCAGCAGCTGGGAGGGGGGGACTGAAGCTTTCTTT. Protein: CASSWEGGTEAFF.

This clonotype was seen a few times. The V and J genes are TRBV3-1 and TRBJ2-7; the D is unclear. Germline-derived CDR1 and CDR2 are LGHDT and YNNKEL (reference sequence). V was pared by 0 bases and J by 4 bases, with 4 bases between. This CDR3 has 12 amino acids. Here the CDR3 DNA reads TGTGCCAGCAGCCAAGATCAGTACGAGCAGTACTTC. This sequence encodes CASSQDQYEQYF.

In its sample, this clonotype was seen a few times. The chain uses TRBV7-9 and TRBJ2-7; 7 bases fit TRBD1. The CDR3 sequence is 14 residues long. Unmatched junction bases numbered 6, after V lost 5 bases and J lost 2 bases. Germline values: CDR1 SEHNR, CDR2 FQNEAQ (reference sequence). CDR3 in amino acids: CASSKGQSAYEQYF. CDR3 DNA: TGTGCCAGCAGCAAGGGACAGTCCGCCTACGAGCAGTACTTC. Full variable domain (outside the CDR3, taken from reference TRBV7-9 and TRBJ2-7): DTGVSQNPRHKITKRGQNVTFRCDPISEHNRLYWYRQTLGQGPEFLTYFQNEAQLEKSRLLSDRFSAERPKGSFSTLEIQRTEQGDSAMYLCASSKGQSAYEQYFGPGTRLTVT.

This chain connects TRBV7-2 to TRBJ2-1, with TRBD1 identical over 7 bases. V dropped 1 base and J dropped 6; count of bases not matched to a gene: 6. Germline CDR1 is SGHTA and CDR2 is FQGNSA. The CDR3 length is 15 residues. The CDR3: CASSLGQAGGNEQFF. In DNA form, the CDR3 reads TGTGCCAGCAGCTTAGGACAGGCAGGGGGCAATGAGCAGTTCTTC.

CDR3 bases: TGCAGCGTTGAAGAGGGCGGATTCGAAAAACTGTTTTTT. Amino acids: CSVEEGGFEKLFF. The chain couples TRBV29-1 to TRBJ1-4; D is ambiguous. The CDR3 consists of 13 residues. Germline assignment: CDR1 SQVTM and CDR2 ANQGSEA. V lost 0 bases, J lost 8 bases, and 10 bases lay in between.

This clonotype turned up a few times. V gene TRBV20-1 combines with J gene TRBJ2-7, with a weak D call TRBD2 (5 bases). Trimming stripped 3 bases from V and 7 bases from J, with 13 bases between. Germline values: CDR1 DFQATT, CDR2 SNEGSKA (reference sequence). The length of the CDR3 is 12 residues. The CDR3 protein is CSASAGAREQYF. The CDR3 DNA follows: TGCAGTGCTAGCGCGGGTGCTCGAGAGCAGTACTTC.

This chain joins TRBV20-1 and TRBJ2-4; D remains unclear. V dropped 0 bases and J dropped 4 bases, with 4 bases sitting between them. In germline, CDR1 is DFQATT, CDR2 SNEGSKA (reference sequence). The CDR3 has 12 amino acids. The CDR3 loop reads CSAREDKNIQYF. CDR3 DNA: TGCAGTGCTAGAGAGGATAAAAACATTCAGTACTTC.

The chain has TRBV11-2 and TRBJ2-5; no firm D call. Looked up from germline, CDR1 is SGHAT and CDR2 is FQNNGV. CDR3 length equals 12 residues. V gave up 4 bases and J gave up 12 bases, with 15 bases separating them. The CDR3 DNA follows: TGTGCCAGCAGCTACCGAGGTGCAACAGAGTACTTC. Encoded protein: CASSYRGATEYF.